This entry lists 6 T cell receptor beta chains sequenced from one sample in a study of blood T cell repertoires in COVID-19. Some clones are missing from TCRdb's copy, which holds only in-frame ones; the method was immunoSEQ multiplex PCR. The sample includes approximately 220,000 clones, around 82% of them seen just once. The sample was peripheral blood. The receptors derive from a woman in her twenties or thirties who had recovered from COVID-19.

This clone has only one observation. The chain couples TRBV19 to TRBJ2-1; 9 nucleotides match TRBD1. The length of the CDR3 is 15 residues. The V gene's germline CDR1 is LNHDA and CDR2 SQIVND (reference sequence). V trimming: 5 bases; J trimming: 4 bases; junction bases outside the gene matches: 6. CDR3 protein: CASSSGQGVYNEQFF. The CDR3 DNA sequence: TGTGCCAGTAGTTCGGGACAGGGCGTTTACAATGAGCAGTTCTTC.

The V call is TRBV6-5, the J call TRBJ2-7; a possible D gene is TRBD1 (6 bases). Germline values: CDR1 MNHEY, CDR2 SVGAGI. The CDR3 loop spans 15 amino acids. Trimming shortened V by 6 bases and J by 0 bases, and 15 bases separated the two germline ends. Here the CDR3 reads CASRLDRMFSYEQYF. The CDR3 nucleotides are TGTGCCAGCAGGCTCGACAGGATGTTCTCCTACGAGCAGTACTTC.

The chain recombines TRBV19 with TRBJ1-5; D is uncertain. V shed 6 bases and J shed 2 bases, with 17 bases lying between them. This CDR3 contains 16 residues. The germline gives CDR1 LNHDA, CDR2 SQIVND (reference sequence). The CDR3 reads CASSPSRGMGNQPQHF. The DNA for the CDR3 is TGTGCCAGTAGCCCCTCACGGGGTATGGGCAATCAGCCCCAGCATTTT.

The rearrangement joins TRBV9 to TRBJ2-3; 8 nucleotides agree with TRBD2. Germline assignment: CDR1 SGDLS and CDR2 YYNGEE. V shed 2 bases, J shed 2 bases, and the junction held 4 bases outside the gene matches. The CDR3 contains 15 residues. CDR3 residues: CASSVSGTLTDTQYF. The CDR3 nucleotides read TGTGCCAGCAGCGTTAGCGGGACCCTCACAGATACGCAGTATTTT.

V usage is TRBV9 and J usage is TRBJ2-1; TRBD2 agrees at 10 bases. This CDR3 is 14 amino acids long. CDR1 and CDR2 from the germline V gene are SGDLS and YYNGEE. Losses at the gene ends were 3 bases for V and 6 bases for J; bases not matched to a gene: 3. The CDR3 sequence: CASSARTSGNEQFF. CDR3 DNA: TGTGCCAGCAGCGCTCGGACTAGCGGCAATGAGCAGTTCTTC.

The chain links TRBV30 to TRBJ1-3, with 9 bases identical to TRBD1. The germline gives CDR1 GTSNPN, CDR2 SVGIG (reference sequence). V shed 3 bases, J shed 7 bases, and the junction held 7 bases outside the gene matches. The CDR3 loop spans 14 amino acids. The CDR3 bases are TGTGCCTGGAGGGTACAGGGGGCTCGGAACACCATATATTTT. It is translated as CAWRVQGARNTIYF.